This is a list of T cell receptor beta chains from one sample in a study of blood T cell repertoires in COVID-19. Libraries were prepared by immunoSEQ multiplex PCR; TCRdb keeps only in-frame clonotypes and omits some of them. This sample carries tens of thousands of clones, approximately 90% of them seen once, and the ten largest clones take about 16%. The sequencing input was peripheral blood. These receptors were collected from a man older than 75 with acute or convalescent COVID-19. The CDR3 runs from the conserved cysteine through the conserved F or W. A D gene is named only where the DNA matches it firmly. Where a row states a size, it is once, few, many or the class of an expanded clone; other rows omit it.

TRBV7-9	TRBD1	-	TRBJ1-1	CASSFVRGPTTEAFF	TGTGCCAGCAGCTTTGTCAGGGGGCCGACCACTGAAGCTTTCTTT
TRBV7-9	-	once	TRBJ2-7	CASSLSQGPYEQYF	TGTGCCAGCAGCTTATCCCAGGGCCCCTACGAGCAGTACTTC
TRBV3-1/TRBV3-2	TRBD1	-	TRBJ2-6	CASSPTAGQGASGANVLTF	TGTGCCAGCAGCCCCACCGCGGGACAGGGGGCTTCGGGGGCCAACGTCCTGACTTTC
TRBV5-5	-	-	TRBJ2-7	CASSLVLGGTYEQYF	TGTGCCAGCAGCTTAGTGCTGGGAGGAACCTACGAGCAGTACTTC
TRBV28	TRBD1	once	TRBJ2-2	CASKRDRGDNGELFF	TGTGCCAGCAAAAGGGACAGGGGTGATAACGGGGAGCTGTTTTTT
TRBV19	TRBD1	-	TRBJ2-6	CASSSRTGGTGANVLTF	TGTGCCAGTAGTTCCCGGACAGGGGGCACCGGGGCCAACGTCCTGACTTTC
TRBV19	-	few	TRBJ1-5	CASSIGGQDQPQHF	TGTGCCAGTAGTATAGGGGGCCAGGATCAGCCCCAGCATTTT
TRBV28	-	-	TRBJ2-1	CASRQDSYNEQFF	TGTGCCAGCCGGCAGGACAGCTACAATGAGCAGTTCTTC
TRBV21-1	-	-	TRBJ1-5	CASSKGDRFCNQPQHF	TGTGCCAGCAGCAAAGGGGACAGGTTTTGCAATCAGCCCCAGCATTTT
TRBV2	-	-	TRBJ2-1	CASQGRGGAQFF	TGTGCCTCCCAAGGTAGGGGGGGCGCGCAGTTCTTC
TRBV9	TRBD2	-	TRBJ2-2	CASSVSGGGNTGELFF	TGTGCCAGCAGCGTAAGCGGCGGGGGGAACACCGGGGAGCTGTTTTTT
TRBV7-3	-	-	TRBJ2-3	CASSLTKDRNTDTQYF	TGTGCCAGCAGCTTAACGAAGGACAGAAACACAGATACGCAGTATTTT
TRBV5-4	TRBD2	-	TRBJ2-3	CASSLRGLVGYDTQYF	TGTGCCAGCAGCTTGCGGGGACTAGTGGGATATGATACGCAGTATTTT
TRBV3-1/TRBV3-2	TRBD1	-	TRBJ1-5	CASSQELGQGRPQHF	TGTGCCAGCAGCCAAGAACTGGGACAGGGGCGTCCCCAGCATTTT
TRBV7-8	-	-	TRBJ1-5	CASSFSGVTDQPQHF	TGTGCCAGCAGCTTTTCAGGGGTTACCGATCAGCCCCAGCATTTT
TRBV5-1	-	-	TRBJ1-3	CASSLGTSTSGNTIYF	TGCGCCAGCAGCCTTGGGACAAGTACCTCTGGAAACACCATATATTTT
TRBV25-1	-	-	TRBJ1-4	CASSDIAGRQKLFF	TGTGCCAGCAGTGATATCGCGGGACGTCAAAAACTGTTTTTT
TRBV30	TRBD1	-	TRBJ1-4	CAWSGGQGAEKLFF	TGTGCCTGGAGTGGGGGACAGGGGGCTGAAAAACTGTTTTTT
TRBV27	-	few	TRBJ2-2	CATSGVTGELFF	TGTGCCACCTCAGGGGTCACCGGGGAGCTGTTTTTT
TRBV11-2	-	-	TRBJ2-7	CASSPSVLGVEQYF	TGTGCCAGCAGCCCTAGCGTTTTAGGCGTTGAGCAGTACTTC
TRBV9	TRBD2	-	TRBJ2-7	CASSVGIAGAYEQYF	TGTGCCAGCAGCGTAGGTATAGCGGGGGCCTACGAGCAGTACTTC
TRBV28	-	-	TRBJ1-1	CASSERTAEAFF	TGTGCCAGCAGTGAGAGGACAGCTGAAGCTTTCTTT
TRBV5-1	TRBD2	-	TRBJ2-7	CASSLASSGVPTYEQYF	TGCGCCAGCAGCTTGGCGAGTAGCGGGGTTCCTACCTACGAGCAGTACTTC
TRBV7-3	-	-	TRBJ2-2	CASSSSTRRAGELFF	TGTGCCAGCAGCTCCTCGACTAGGAGGGCCGGGGAGCTGTTTTTT
TRBV19	-	-	TRBJ1-5	CASSIQQGRGNQPQHF	TGTGCCAGTAGTATTCAGCAGGGGAGAGGCAATCAGCCCCAGCATTTT
TRBV6-1	TRBD2	-	TRBJ2-7	CASSAISGGDYREQYF	TGTGCCAGCAGTGCCATTAGCGGGGGGGACTATCGCGAGCAGTACTTC
TRBV5-1	-	-	TRBJ1-3	CASSLAPGGNTIYF	TGCGCCAGCAGCTTGGCCCCGGGAGGAAACACCATATATTTT
TRBV18	-	-	TRBJ2-3	CASSPGSRFGTQYF	TGTGCCAGCTCACCAGGTTCTAGATTCGGTACGCAGTATTTT
TRBV10-3	-	-	TRBJ1-2	CAIRPEALYGYTF	TGTGCCATCAGACCGGAGGCGCTATATGGCTACACCTTC
TRBV29-1	TRBD1	-	TRBJ1-1	CSAWGQGNTEAFF	TGCAGCGCCTGGGGACAGGGGAACACTGAAGCTTTCTTT
TRBV7-2	TRBD1	-	TRBJ1-2	CASSLPMGQPTRWDYGYTF	TGTGCCAGCAGCTTACCGATGGGACAGCCAACTAGGTGGGACTATGGCTACACCTTC
TRBV10-3	TRBD1	-	TRBJ1-1	CAITPGQGNTEAFF	TGTGCCATCACCCCCGGACAGGGGAACACTGAAGCTTTCTTT
TRBV12-3/TRBV12-4	-	-	TRBJ1-3	CASRDSSGNTIYF	TGTGCCAGCAGGGACAGCTCTGGAAACACCATATATTTT
TRBV7-9	TRBD2	-	TRBJ2-5	CASTGRVPQETQYF	TGTGCCAGCACGGGGAGGGTACCCCAAGAGACCCAGTACTTC
TRBV2	TRBD1	-	TRBJ2-5	CASSTDRGQQETQYF	TGTGCCAGCAGTACTGACAGGGGACAGCAAGAGACCCAGTACTTC
TRBV5-1	-	-	TRBJ1-5	CASSLAADQPQHF	TGCGCCAGCAGCTTGGCGGCGGATCAGCCCCAGCATTTT